This T cell receptor (beta chain) was obtained from a study of T cells after yellow fever vaccination. Background on the study: The authors prepared low-cell-number fractions using SMART-Seq v4 Ultra Low Input.

V dropped 6 bases and J dropped 3 bases, with 14 bases sitting between them. The CDR3 is made up of 13 amino acids. CDR1 is SQVTM and CDR2 is ANQGSEA in the germline V gene. The study, taken as a whole, reports: Few clonotypes appeared in both CD4 and CD8 compartments. Among primary-vaccination clones, most reappeared after the booster, at about 95% for CD4 and around 91% for CD8.

TCRdb re-called the 5' RACE reads through MiXCR, storing one row per CDR3 protein. The table records under 300,000 distinct CDR3 sequences, around 13% of them present only once. Note on this clonotype: Its matching antigen is unknown.

The specimen comprised CD4+ T cells sorted from PBMCs, sampled 45 days after the yellow fever booster vaccination. The TCR comes from a man aged 25-40 years who received the YFV17D yellow fever vaccine. The chain has TRBV29-1 and TRBJ1-1, with D perhaps TRBD1 (5 bases). In nucleotides, the CDR3 is TGCAGCGTGGGGCGTGGGGCAGACACTGAAGCTTTCTTT. It codes for CSVGRGADTEAFF.